Here is one T cell receptor (beta chain) with its context. Its target is unknown. Each CDR3 protein gets one entry in TCRdb, which reprocessed the 5' RACE reads and gives no DNA. The sample holds 500,000 to 700,000 distinct CDR3 sequences. These data come from a study of T cells expressing NK-cell markers. The CDR3 runs to 14 residues. Germline V gene data show CDR1 as MNHEY and CDR2 as SVGAGI. Overall study results and limits: HCMV specificity was not established for the expanded NKG2C+ T cell clones.

This chain connects TRBV6-5 to TRBJ2-1; the TRBD2 assignment by TCRdb is unverifiable without DNA. This TCR came from a man between 18 and 29 years old in good health. Input material: blood T cells: a sorted CD56 or NKG2C T cell subset, CD4+ or CD8+ T cells, or bulk PBMC T cells (not recorded which). CDR3 residues: CASSPLASANEQFF.